Each of the 30 T cell receptor beta chains below was sequenced from the same sample in a study of somatic mutations in cytotoxic T cells in rheumatoid arthritis. Sequenced by immunoSEQ multiplex PCR; TCRdb stores in-frame clones only, minus some. The sample has 13,000 to 15,000 clones; about three quarters are singletons. The sequencing input was CD8+ T cells sorted from blood. The receptors shown here come from an adult with rheumatoid arthritis.

This clone was observed a few times. The J gene is TRBJ2-1, the V gene TRBV7-9; TRBD1 matches 10 bases. The CDR3 consists of 15 residues. J lost 4 bases, V lost 9 bases, and 9 bases had no gene match. Germline CDR1 is SEHNR and CDR2 is FQNEAQ (reference sequence). CDR3 DNA sequence: TGTGCCAGTCGATATGGACAGGGGGGATACAATGAGCAGTTCTTC. This encodes CASRYGQGGYNEQFF.

The rearrangement uses TRBV18 and TRBJ2-1, with D maybe TRBD1 (5 bases). CDR1 and CDR2 from the germline V gene are KGHSH and LQKENI. The CDR3 spans 15 residues. Between the trimmed V and J ends, which lost 3 bases and 2 bases, there was a span of 11 bases. The CDR3 is CASSPRQGTYNEQFF. The CDR3 region has the DNA TGTGCCAGCTCACCTCGGCAGGGTACCTACAATGAGCAGTTCTTC.

The CDR3 DNA is TGTGCCAGCAGTGAATACCACCTAGCGGGGGGGCAAAACATTCAGTACTTC. Translated: CASSEYHLAGGQNIQYF. The gene calls are TRBV6-1 and TRBJ2-4; 12 bases are a match to TRBD2. J gave up 5 bases and V 2 bases, and 7 bases lay outside the gene matches. The CDR3 spans 17 residues. The germline V gene has CDR1 MNHNS and CDR2 SASEGT.

This rearrangement joins TRBV5-1 to TRBJ2-5; 7 nucleotides align to TRBD2. Losses at the gene ends were 0 bases for V and 5 bases for J; bases not matched to a gene: 10. This CDR3 has 16 amino acids. CDR1 and CDR2 (germline): SGHRS, YFSETQ. CDR3 residues: CASSLASGVWGETQYF. The CDR3 DNA reads TGCGCCAGCAGCTTGGCTAGCGGCGTTTGGGGTGAGACCCAGTACTTC.

The CDR3 nucleotides are TGTGCCTGGGGAAAGACTTTTGCTAGCACAGATACGCAGTATTTT. This codes for CAWGKTFASTDTQYF. J is TRBJ2-3 and V is TRBV30, with D hard to call. The CDR3 spans 15 residues. With 5 bases removed from V and 0 bases from J, the gap between germline ends came to 15 bases. CDR1 GTSNPN and CDR2 SVGIG come from the germline V gene (reference sequence). Filled out from reference TRBV30 and TRBJ2-3, the complete variable domain reads SQTIHQWPATLVQPVGSPLSLECTVEGTSNPNLYWYRQAAGRGLQLLFYSVGIGQISSEVPQNLSASRPQDRQFILSSKKLLLSDSGFYLCAWGKTFASTDTQYFGPGTRLTVL.

This sequence joins TRBV2 and TRBJ2-3; 15 nucleotides line up with TRBD2. CDR1 and CDR2 (germline): SNHLY, FYNNEI. V lost 5 bases and J lost 2; bases outside the gene matches: 5. The CDR3 consists of 17 residues. Written as DNA, the CDR3 is TGTGCCAGCAGTTCAGGACTAGCGGGAGGGTTCACAGATACGCAGTATTTT. Residues: CASSSGLAGGFTDTQYF. The full variable domain, rest sourced from reference TRBV2 and TRBJ2-3, is EPEVTQTPSHQVTQMGQEVILRCVPISNHLYFYWYRQILGQKVEFLVSFYNNEISEKSEIFDDQFSVERPDGSNFTLKIRSTKLEDSAMYFCASSSGLAGGFTDTQYFGPGTRLTVL.

This chain uses TRBV2 with TRBJ2-1, with a possible D match to TRBD1 (6 bases). V was pared by 3 bases and J by 2 bases, with 14 bases between. CDR3 length: 16 residues. CDR1 is SNHLY, CDR2 FYNNEI, per germline. In DNA form, the CDR3 reads TGTGCCAGCAGTGAGTGGGGGCGGTCGACCTACAATGAGCAGTTCTTC. Protein sequence: CASSEWGRSTYNEQFF.

V usage is TRBV9 and J usage is TRBJ2-2, with a weak D call TRBD2 (6 bases). CDR3 size: 15 residues. V lost 0 bases, J lost 2 bases, and 8 bases lay in between. The germline V gene encodes CDR1 SGDLS and CDR2 YYNGEE. This CDR3 reads CASSVVGGNTGELFF. The CDR3 nucleotides read TGTGCCAGCAGCGTAGTCGGGGGAAACACCGGGGAGCTGTTTTTT.

In DNA, the CDR3 is TGCGCCAGCAGCTTGGGGATAGGGGGCCGCTCCTACAATGAGCAGTTCTTC. This codes for CASSLGIGGRSYNEQFF. This chain uses TRBV5-1 with TRBJ2-1; 7 bases are a match to TRBD1. Germline CDR1 is SGHRS and CDR2 is YFSETQ. J lost 0 bases, V lost 0 bases, and 6 bases had no gene match. The CDR3 extends over 17 amino acids.

This clone showed up just once. The J gene is TRBJ2-1, the V gene TRBV10-2; TRBD2 agrees at 8 bases. The V gene end was trimmed by 6 bases and the J gene end by 2 bases; junction bases not matched to a gene: 3. CDR1 is WSHSY and CDR2 is SAAADI in the germline V gene. The CDR3 sequence is 14 residues long. The CDR3 region is CASRASGPYNEQFF. CDR3 coding DNA: TGCGCCAGCAGGGCTAGCGGGCCCTACAATGAGCAGTTCTTC.

The chain uses TRBV2 and TRBJ1-1; no reliable D call. CDR3 length: 16 amino acids. Trimming pared 0 bases from V and 3 bases from J, leaving 14 bases between. The V gene's germline CDR1 is SNHLY and CDR2 FYNNEI. DNA for the CDR3: TGTGCCAGCAGTGAAGCGGTGGGCCACCGATACACTGAAGCTTTCTTT. This gives the protein CASSEAVGHRYTEAFF.

The sample holds one count of this clone. The chain links TRBV7-9 to TRBJ2-7, with no clear D. CDR3 length equals 14 residues. V was cut by 1 base and J by 5 bases, with 12 bases left in between. Germline V gene sequence: CDR1 SEHNR, CDR2 FQNEAQ (reference sequence). CDR3 DNA sequence: TGTGCCAGCAGCTTAGATAGTCTTCTAGACGAGCAGTACTTC. It yields the protein CASSLDSLLDEQYF.

This clone was recorded once. The chain joins TRBV27 to TRBJ1-3; possible D gene TRBD1, 5 bases. The V gene's germline CDR1 is MNHEY and CDR2 SMNVEV (reference sequence). This CDR3 spans 15 amino acids. V lost 0 bases, J lost 2 bases, and 8 bases lay in between. The CDR3 protein is CASSLSWGTGNTIYF. CDR3 coding DNA: TGTGCCAGCAGTTTATCTTGGGGCACTGGAAACACCATATATTTT.

In this sample, this clone turned up a few times. The J gene is TRBJ1-1, the V gene TRBV27; unclear D gene. Trimming stripped 2 bases from V and 8 bases from J, with 15 bases between. This CDR3 is 14 amino acids long. Looked up from germline, CDR1 is MNHEY and CDR2 is SMNVEV (reference sequence). This chain's CDR3 is CASSLVGSPTEAFF. The CDR3 DNA sequence: TGTGCCAGCAGTTTAGTGGGCAGCCCAACAGAAGCTTTCTTT.

The V gene is TRBV6-1, the J gene TRBJ2-1; 13 positions match TRBD2. In germline, CDR1 is MNHNS, CDR2 SASEGT. The V segment lost 3 bases and the J segment 2 bases; nucleotides outside the gene matches: 7. The CDR3 sequence is 18 residues long. CDR3: CASSEGLAGSIAYNEQFF. In nucleotides, the CDR3 is TGTGCCAGCAGTGAGGGACTAGCGGGATCTATCGCCTACAATGAGCAGTTCTTC.

J is TRBJ1-1 and V is TRBV13; 8 positions agree with TRBD1. From germline, CDR1 is PRHDT and CDR2 FYEKMQ (reference sequence). V shed 7 bases and J 4 bases; nucleotides not matched to a gene: 11. The CDR3 consists of 15 residues. For the CDR3, the DNA is TGTGCCAGCAAGGGGGGGAGACAGGGGCCCACTGAAGCTTTCTTT. Its translation: CASKGGRQGPTEAFF.

The chain recombines TRBV7-8 with TRBJ1-6; 7 nucleotides agree with TRBD1. Unmatched junction bases numbered 8, after V lost 3 bases and J lost 6 bases. This CDR3 comprises 16 residues. Germline values: CDR1 SGHVS, CDR2 FQNEAQ. Here the CDR3 reads CASSFRSGTANSPLHF. Written as DNA, the CDR3 is TGTGCCAGCAGCTTTCGATCCGGGACAGCTAATTCACCCCTCCACTTT.

This clone was seen a handful of times. V is TRBV6-6 and J is TRBJ1-4, with D unclear. CDR3 length equals 15 residues. V was pared by 2 bases and J by 11 bases, with 18 bases between. Per germline, CDR1 MNHNY and CDR2 SVGAGI (reference sequence). CDR3 loop: CASSYKSRSQVKLFF. CDR3 DNA sequence: TGTGCCAGCAGTTACAAGTCCAGGTCGCAGGTCAAACTGTTTTTT.

The chain joins TRBV7-9 to TRBJ2-1; D might be TRBD2 (6 bases). Germline V gene sequence: CDR1 SEHNR, CDR2 FQNEAQ (reference sequence). The V end was cut by 1 base, the J end by 8 bases, with 15 bases between. This CDR3 region has 15 residues. CDR3: CASSLGGAGDDEQFF. For the CDR3, the DNA is TGTGCCAGCAGCTTAGGAGGAGCGGGTGATGATGAGCAGTTCTTC.

The sample holds one count of this clone. The chain recombines TRBV27 with TRBJ2-5, with a weak D call TRBD2 (6 bases). The assigned J gene may be wrong: the sequence end matches TRBJ2-7 better. The germline V gene has CDR1 MNHEY and CDR2 SMNVEV (reference sequence). The CDR3 is 14 residues long. CDR3 bases: TGTGCCAGCAGTATCTGGCGGGGCTTCTACGAGCAGTACTTC. Translated, it gives CASSIWRGFYEQYF.

The CDR3 nucleotides are TGTGCCAGCAGCCCTCCGGGGACAGGGGACGGCTACACCTTC. It specifies CASSPPGTGDGYTF. The chain is built from TRBV28 and TRBJ1-2; 10 nucleotides align to TRBD1. Losses at the gene ends were 6 bases for V and 8 bases for J; bases not matched to a gene: 9. The CDR3 extends over 14 amino acids. The germline V gene encodes CDR1 MDHEN and CDR2 SYDVKM.

The V and J genes are TRBV28 and TRBJ2-7; 8 nucleotides match TRBD1. Germline V gene lookup returns CDR1 MDHEN and CDR2 SYDVKM. V shed 5 bases, J shed 4 bases, and the junction held 7 bases outside the gene matches. The CDR3 consists of 14 residues. The CDR3 DNA reads TGTGCCAGCAGTCAAGGACAGGGTGGGTACGAGCAGTACTTC. It specifies CASSQGQGGYEQYF.

The CDR3 bases are TGTGCCAGCAGCTTAGTGAGGGTGGAAGAGACCCAGTACTTC. Translation gives CASSLVRVEETQYF. The chain joins TRBV7-2 to TRBJ2-5; maybe TRBD2 (5 bases). The CDR3 has 14 residues. CDR1 and CDR2 (germline): SGHTA, FQGNSA. Trimming shortened V by 1 base and J by 3 bases, and 9 bases separated the two germline ends.

The rearrangement uses TRBV9 and TRBJ1-2, with 9 bases aligning to TRBD1. The germline gives CDR1 SGDLS, CDR2 YYNGEE. Trimming at V came to 6 bases and at J to 3 bases, leaving 12 bases not matched to a gene. This CDR3 region has 16 residues. The CDR3: CASKPGQGIYDYGYTF. The DNA for the CDR3 is TGTGCCAGCAAACCGGGACAGGGAATTTATGACTATGGCTACACCTTC.

The CDR3 loop is CASSLATGGYTF. The CDR3 DNA is TGTGCCAGCAGCTTAGCGACAGGCGGCTACACCTTC. The J gene is TRBJ1-2, the V gene TRBV7-9; perhaps TRBD1 as D (6 bases). Germline V gene sequence: CDR1 SEHNR, CDR2 FQNEAQ (reference sequence). V was shortened by 0 bases and J by 8 bases, with 7 bases between the two germline ends. CDR3 length equals 12 residues.

V is TRBV6-1 and J is TRBJ2-3; D perhaps matches TRBD2 (5 bases). V was clipped by 2 bases and J by 6 bases, with 21 bases between them. Germline V gene data show CDR1 as MNHNS and CDR2 as SASEGT. The CDR3 totals 17 residues. CDR3 in DNA: TGTGCCAGCAGTGAACGTCGCGGGTATTTAGGTGTGGATACGCAGTATTTT. This sequence encodes CASSERRGYLGVDTQYF.

V gene TRBV28 combines with J gene TRBJ2-7; D gene ambiguous. Germline CDR1 is MDHEN and CDR2 is SYDVKM. V was trimmed by 4 bases and J by 0 bases, leaving 19 bases between them. This CDR3 contains 17 residues. The CDR3, as DNA: TGTGCCAGCAGTTCAGTAACCAAGACTGGCCGCTCCTACGAGCAGTACTTC. This codes for CASSSVTKTGRSYEQYF.

This clone came up a few times. V and J are TRBV29-1 and TRBJ2-3; D is perhaps TRBD1 or TRBD2 (5 bases each). Germline V CDR1 and CDR2: SQVTM, ANQGSEA. CDR3 length: 14 amino acids. The V end lost 6 bases, the J end lost 6 bases, and 19 bases lay between the germline ends. CDR3 in amino acids: CSVPRGVGADTQYF. CDR3 DNA: TGCAGCGTACCCAGAGGGGTGGGAGCGGATACGCAGTATTTT.

V is TRBV7-9 and J is TRBJ1-5; D is unresolved. The V end lost 1 base, the J end lost 5 bases, and 15 bases lay between the germline ends. The CDR3 contains 16 residues. CDR1 SEHNR and CDR2 FQNEAQ come from the germline V gene (reference sequence). The CDR3 sequence: CASSLGAGLSDQPQHF. The CDR3 nucleotides are TGTGCCAGCAGCTTAGGGGCGGGGTTGAGTGATCAGCCCCAGCATTTT.

The rearrangement joins TRBV21-1 to TRBJ2-1; the table calls TRBD2, which could not be checked here. TRBV21-1 is shown as a pseudogene. The CDR3 contains 17 residues. The CDR3 region has the DNA TGTGCCAGCAGCAAAGGCGGTGTGGATAAATCCTACAATGAGCAGTTCTTC. It codes for CASSKGGVDKSYNEQFF.